Listed here are 6 T cell receptor beta chains from one sample, sequenced in a study of blood T cell repertoires in COVID-19. Profiling relied on immunoSEQ multiplex PCR, and the TCRdb table lists in-frame clones only, not all of them. Of 90,000 to 120,000 clones listed, 75% to 95% are singletons. The sequenced sample was peripheral blood. The receptors shown here come from a woman aged 25 to 39 with acute or convalescent COVID-19.

This sequence joins TRBV5-4 and TRBJ1-2, with TRBD1 as a possible D gene (5 bases). CDR1 is SGHNT and CDR2 is YYREEE in the germline V gene (reference sequence). CDR3 length: 17 amino acids. V was trimmed by 1 base and J by 4 bases, leaving 20 bases between them. CDR3 sequence: CASSLWGGATLPYGYTF. The CDR3 DNA is TGTGCCAGCAGCTTGTGGGGGGGTGCTACCCTACCCTATGGCTACACCTTC.

This rearrangement joins TRBV7-2 to TRBJ2-5; possible D gene TRBD1, 6 bases. This CDR3 region has 14 residues. Looked up from germline, CDR1 is SGHTA and CDR2 is FQGNSA. Deletions cut 5 bases from V and 5 bases from J, with 15 bases between. This CDR3 is CASSTARGRETQYF. CDR3 bases: TGTGCCAGCAGCACGGCCAGGGGTCGGGAGACCCAGTACTTC.

The chain combines TRBV5-6 with TRBJ1-1, with unresolved D. The length of the CDR3 is 16 residues. Germline V gene sequence: CDR1 SGHDT, CDR2 YYEEEE. Trimming removed 0 bases from V and 2 bases from J, with 14 bases in between. Here the CDR3 reads CASSLAEISGNTEAFF. The CDR3 bases are TGTGCCAGCAGCTTGGCCGAAATTTCAGGCAACACTGAAGCTTTCTTT.

The V and J genes are TRBV10-3 and TRBJ1-5; no firm D call. Germline assignment: CDR1 ENHRY and CDR2 SYGVKD. The CDR3 runs 14 residues. Trimming pared 3 bases from V and 4 bases from J, leaving 10 bases between. Here the CDR3 reads CAISETETNQPQHF. CDR3 DNA sequence: TGTGCCATCAGTGAAACAGAAACTAATCAGCCCCAGCATTTT.

V usage is TRBV4-1 and J usage is TRBJ2-3; 8 nucleotides line up with TRBD2. The germline V gene has CDR1 MGHRA and CDR2 YSYEKL. The V segment lost 2 bases and the J segment 4 bases; nucleotides outside the gene matches: 11. The CDR3 sequence is 17 residues long. CDR3: CASSQSPPSGSADTQYF. In DNA form, the CDR3 reads TGCGCCAGCAGCCAATCCCCTCCAAGCGGGAGCGCAGATACGCAGTATTTT.

The chain uses TRBV5-8 and TRBJ2-1, with 8 bases fitting TRBD1. Germline trimming cut 3 bases from V and 1 base from J; bases unmatched to any gene: 3. Germline V CDR1 and CDR2: SGHTS, YDEGEE. This CDR3 has 15 amino acids. This chain's CDR3 is CASSWRDRSYNEQFF. The CDR3 DNA sequence: TGTGCCAGCAGCTGGAGGGACAGGTCCTACAATGAGCAGTTCTTC.